This TCR beta chain was observed in a study of early T cells in non-severe SARS-CoV-2 infection. TCRdb reanalysed the 5' RACE reads using MiXCR and keeps one entry per CDR3 protein. The table has 50,000 to 60,000 distinct CDR3 sequences, 11% seen once. The CDR3 is 17 amino acids. CDR1 and CDR2 (germline): MNHEY, SVGAGI. Trimming took off 0 bases at V and 0 bases at J, with 12 bases between the two ends. The origin of this receptor is an adult who was a healthcare worker with PCR-confirmed SARS-CoV-2 infection or an uninfected control (not recorded which). The chain couples TRBV6-5 to TRBJ1-3; D is ambiguous. Sample: whole blood. CDR3 bases: TGTGCCAGCAGTTACTCGGAGGGAATAAACTCTGGAAACACCATATATTTT. Encoded protein: CASSYSEGINSGNTIYF.